The 28 T cell receptor beta chains below come from one sample, sequenced in a study of blood T cell repertoires in COVID-19. Repertoires were generated with immunoSEQ multiplex PCR, while TCRdb's copy carries only in-frame clones and drops some. The top ten hold around 0.5% of the sample, which has under 200,000 clones, 90% seen once. Material: peripheral blood. The source is a man aged 50 to 60 with acute or convalescent COVID-19.

The chain employs TRBV10-3 and TRBJ2-7; no clear D gene. The length of the CDR3 is 12 residues. V shed 5 bases and J shed 3 bases, with 8 bases lying between them. Germline V CDR1 and CDR2: ENHRY, SYGVKD. The CDR3 nucleotides read TGTGCCATCAGTCCTCCGGGCTACGAGCAGTACTTC. Protein: CAISPPGYEQYF.

The V gene is TRBV7-2, the J gene TRBJ2-3; the match to TRBD2 covers 12 bases. This CDR3 comprises 18 residues. Losses at the gene ends were 2 bases for V and 1 base for J; bases not matched to a gene: 7. From germline, CDR1 is SGHTA and CDR2 FQGNSA. Written as DNA, the CDR3 is TGTGCCAGCAGCTTAACTCCACGGACTAGCGGGGGCACAGATACGCAGTATTTT. This translates into CASSLTPRTSGGTDTQYF.

V usage is TRBV28 and J usage is TRBJ1-1; tentatively, D is TRBD1 (6 bases). CDR1 and CDR2 (germline): MDHEN, SYDVKM. This CDR3 contains 12 residues. Trimming shortened V by 5 bases and J by 9 bases, and 13 bases separated the two germline ends. The CDR3 here is CASSLTGQKAFF. As DNA, the CDR3 is TGTGCCAGCAGTCTGACAGGTCAAAAAGCTTTCTTT.

The V and J genes are TRBV19 and TRBJ1-5, with 8 bases that match TRBD1. Losses at the gene ends were 6 bases for V and 0 bases for J; bases not matched to a gene: 10. The CDR3 runs 17 residues. Germline lookup yields CDR1 LNHDA and CDR2 SQIVND (reference sequence). The CDR3 is CASRIVTGDYSNQPQHF. CDR3 nucleotide sequence: TGTGCCAGTAGGATCGTGACAGGGGACTATAGCAATCAGCCCCAGCATTTT.

The chain is built from TRBV7-2 and TRBJ1-5; D uncertain. This CDR3 is built from 15 residues. CDR1 is SGHTA and CDR2 is FQGNSA in the germline V gene. V was pared by 5 bases and J by 1 base, with 12 bases between. Written as DNA, the CDR3 is TGTGCCAGCAGCAAGACACCCTGGAGCAATCAGCCCCAGCATTTT. Translating it yields CASSKTPWSNQPQHF.

This clone has more than one count but fewer than ten. The V and J genes are TRBV7-9 and TRBJ2-2, with TRBD1 identical over 9 bases. The CDR3 covers 14 residues. Trimming took 4 bases from V and 6 from J; bases not matched to a gene: 3. Looked up from germline, CDR1 is SEHNR and CDR2 is FQNEAQ (reference sequence). CDR3 loop: CASSYRGRAGELFF. Written as DNA, the CDR3 is TGTGCCAGCAGCTACAGGGGGCGGGCCGGGGAGCTGTTTTTT.

This clone was seen a single time. The J gene is TRBJ1-1, the V gene TRBV7-6; D not certain. The V gene lost 1 base and the J gene lost 4 bases, with 7 bases spanning the gap. The germline gives CDR1 SGHVS, CDR2 FNYEAQ. The CDR3 consists of 13 residues. CDR3 DNA sequence: TGTGCCAGCAGCTTAGAGCCTATCACTGAAGCTTTCTTT. Encoded protein: CASSLEPITEAFF.

Only one count was recorded for this clone. The V gene is TRBV7-9, the J gene TRBJ2-5; a weak D match, TRBD1 (7 bases). This CDR3 comprises 15 residues. CDR1 and CDR2 from the germline V gene are SEHNR and FQNEAQ (reference sequence). Between the trimmed V and J ends, which lost 5 bases and 1 base, there was a span of 14 bases. Here the CDR3 reads CASSMRDSLQETQYF. Written as DNA, the CDR3 is TGTGCCAGCAGCATGCGGGACAGCCTCCAAGAGACCCAGTACTTC.

The rearrangement links TRBV28 to TRBJ2-2; the D gene is possibly TRBD1 (6 bases). Trimming pared 6 bases from V and 9 bases from J, leaving 14 bases between. From germline, CDR1 is MDHEN and CDR2 SYDVKM. This CDR3 region has 13 residues. The CDR3 DNA reads TGTGCCAGCAGACCGCCAGGGGAGAGGGAGCTGTTTTTT. It encodes CASRPPGERELFF.

The rearrangement uses TRBV4-2 and TRBJ1-1, with no clear D. The CDR3 contains 15 residues. Germline CDR1 is LGHNA and CDR2 is YNFKEQ. V lost 0 bases, J lost 1 base, and 9 bases lay in between. The CDR3 sequence: CASSQDYAGNTEAFF. The CDR3 region has the DNA TGTGCCAGCAGCCAAGATTATGCAGGGAACACTGAAGCTTTCTTT.

This chain joins TRBV7-8 and TRBJ1-5; possible D gene TRBD1, 5 bases. The CDR3 consists of 13 residues. Looked up from germline, CDR1 is SGHVS and CDR2 is FQNEAQ. V was shortened by 2 bases and J by 5 bases, with 7 bases between the two germline ends. CDR3 region: CASSLSGDQPQHF. In nucleotides, the CDR3 is TGTGCCAGCAGCTTATCGGGGGATCAGCCCCAGCATTTT.

The chain uses TRBV18 and TRBJ1-2; TRBD1 matches 7 bases. V trimming: 3 bases; J trimming: 0 bases; junction bases outside the gene matches: 4. Germline lookup yields CDR1 KGHSH and CDR2 LQKENI. This CDR3 spans 15 amino acids. The DNA of the CDR3 is TGTGCCAGCTCACCTAGACAGGGAGCTAACTATGGCTACACCTTC. It yields the protein CASSPRQGANYGYTF.

The chain uses TRBV7-9 and TRBJ1-2, with a tentative D call TRBD1 (6 bases). Germline assignment: CDR1 SEHNR and CDR2 FQNEAQ (reference sequence). The CDR3 has 15 amino acids. Trimming left V 0 bases short and J 4 bases short, with 12 bases between. The CDR3 here is CASSLAQGSIYGYTF. CDR3 DNA sequence: TGTGCCAGCAGCTTAGCGCAGGGGAGCATCTATGGCTACACCTTC.

V and J are TRBV5-1 and TRBJ1-4; 10 nucleotides line up with TRBD1. CDR1 and CDR2 from the germline V gene are SGHRS and YFSETQ. With 0 bases clipped from V and 7 bases from J, the junction kept 3 bases outside the gene matches. This CDR3 contains 15 residues. This CDR3 reads CASSLGGQGGEKLFF. In nucleotides, the CDR3 is TGCGCCAGCAGCTTGGGCGGACAGGGGGGTGAAAAACTGTTTTTT.

This clone was detected a few times. The chain links TRBV5-1 to TRBJ2-1; TRBD2 might be the D (6 bases). Germline assignment: CDR1 SGHRS and CDR2 YFSETQ. The CDR3 consists of 17 residues. V was pared by 6 bases and J by 8 bases, with 27 bases between. This CDR3 is CASTPGLRRLDSHEQFF. The CDR3 DNA follows: TGCGCCAGCACCCCTGGTCTCCGGAGACTAGACTCCCATGAGCAGTTCTTC.

The chain combines TRBV27 with TRBJ2-4, with 9 bases aligning to TRBD2. V lost 6 bases, J lost 3 bases, and 3 bases stayed unmatched. CDR3 size: 14 residues. Germline CDR1 MNHEY, CDR2 SMNVEV (reference sequence). This chain's CDR3 is CASSLAGIKNIQYF. The CDR3 DNA follows: TGTGCCAGCAGCCTAGCGGGAATCAAAAACATTCAGTACTTC.

V usage is TRBV25-1 and J usage is TRBJ1-5, with D perhaps TRBD1 (6 bases). The CDR3 has 12 residues. Trimming took off 6 bases at V and 4 bases at J, with 7 bases between the two ends. Germline V gives CDR1 MGHDK, CDR2 SYGVNS. The CDR3 DNA reads as TGTGCCAGCAGCAGGGGTAATCAGCCCCAGCATTTT. Translation: CASSRGNQPQHF.

J is TRBJ2-7 and V is TRBV15, with 10 bases fitting TRBD2. V was pared by 0 bases and J by 5 bases, with 7 bases of the junction left unmatched. The CDR3 spans 16 residues. The germline V gene encodes CDR1 LNHNV and CDR2 YYDKDF (reference sequence). CDR3 coding DNA: TGTGCCACCAGCAGAGATCGTAAACTAGCGGGACACGAGCAGTACTTC. Its protein product is CATSRDRKLAGHEQYF.

The chain combines TRBV28 with TRBJ1-1; 8 bases are shared with TRBD1. Germline assignment: CDR1 MDHEN and CDR2 SYDVKM. The CDR3 is 17 residues long. The junction had 15 bases not matched to a gene; V was cut back by 5 bases and J by 4 bases. This CDR3 is CASSHYPGGYGGTEAFF. Written as DNA, the CDR3 is TGTGCCAGCAGTCATTATCCAGGGGGCTATGGTGGCACTGAAGCTTTCTTT.

CDR3 loop: CASSFFQGIGKLFF. DNA of the CDR3: TGTGCCAGCAGCTTTTTTCAGGGAATCGGAAAACTGTTTTTT. The J gene is TRBJ1-4, the V gene TRBV5-8; TRBD1 might be the D (5 bases). This CDR3 has 14 amino acids. Germline V lookup: CDR1 SGHTS, CDR2 YDEGEE. Trimming took 2 bases from V and 10 from J, leaving 15 bases between them.

This clone was seen only once. The CDR3 region is CASSYRTGGVVQETQYF. CDR3 nucleotides: TGTGCCAGCAGCTACCGGACAGGTGGGGTGGTCCAAGAGACCCAGTACTTC. The genes are TRBV7-3 and TRBJ2-5, with TRBD1 identical over 7 bases. The germline gives CDR1 SGHTA, CDR2 FQGTGA. The V segment lost 4 bases and the J segment 1 base; nucleotides outside the gene matches: 12. The CDR3 is made up of 17 amino acids.

This rearrangement joins TRBV7-3 to TRBJ2-3; D is ambiguous. Trimming removed 1 base from V and 1 base from J, with 6 bases in between. CDR1 and CDR2 from the germline V gene are SGHTA and FQGTGA. This CDR3 has 14 residues. The CDR3 region is CASSLISGTDTQYF. Written as DNA, the CDR3 is TGTGCCAGCAGCTTAATATCGGGCACAGATACGCAGTATTTT.

This clone showed up just once. The rearrangement uses TRBV9 and TRBJ2-5; TRBD1 aligns across 7 bases. J was trimmed by 1 base and V by 4 bases; bases with no gene match: 4. The CDR3 is 14 amino acids. Germline V CDR1 and CDR2: SGDLS, YYNGEE. For the CDR3, the DNA is TGTGCCAGCAGCCGTGACAGGGCCCAAGAGACCCAGTACTTC. Translating it yields CASSRDRAQETQYF.

This chain joins TRBV19 and TRBJ1-2; a possible D gene is TRBD1 (6 bases). Trimming left V 6 bases short and J 3 bases short, with 14 bases between. Per the germline V gene, CDR1 is LNHDA and CDR2 is SQIVND (reference sequence). This CDR3 is built from 14 residues. CDR3 DNA: TGTGCCAGTAGGCTGAGGGACATCGACTATGGCTACACCTTC. It specifies CASRLRDIDYGYTF.

The CDR3 loop is CASSRDTRGDTQYF. CDR3 DNA sequence: TGTGCCAGCAGCCGGGACACCCGGGGAGATACGCAGTATTTT. The chain links TRBV5-4 to TRBJ2-3; D perhaps matches TRBD1 (6 bases). Germline CDR1 reads SGHNT; CDR2 reads YYREEE (reference sequence). V lost 4 bases and J 5 bases, leaving 14 bases between the germline ends. The CDR3 consists of 14 residues.

The chain couples TRBV6-5 to TRBJ2-7; 7 positions agree with TRBD1. CDR3 length equals 14 residues. Germline loops: CDR1 MNHEY, CDR2 SVGAGI. V dropped 8 bases and J dropped 3; count of bases not matched to a gene: 10. CDR3 amino acids: CASRFHRDSYEQYV. The CDR3 DNA reads TGTGCCAGCCGATTTCACCGGGACAGCTACGAGCAGTACGTC.

The chain is built from TRBV15 and TRBJ1-2; the D gene is possibly TRBD1 (6 bases). CDR3 length: 16 amino acids. V was cut by 5 bases and J by 7 bases, with 23 bases left in between. Germline V gene data show CDR1 as LNHNV and CDR2 as YYDKDF (reference sequence). The CDR3 coding sequence is TGTGCCACCAGCGCCGCCGACGCCGGGGGGCGACTTGGCTACACCTTC. Translation gives CATSAADAGGRLGYTF. The variable domain in full, completed from reference TRBV15 and TRBJ1-2, reads DAMVIQNPRYQVTQFGKPVTLSCSQTLNHNVMYWYQQKSSQAPKLLFHYYDKDFNNEADTPDNFQSRRPNTSFCFLDIRSPGLGDTAMYLCATSAADAGGRLGYTFGSGTRLTVV.

The gene calls are TRBV6-6 and TRBJ1-5, with a tentative D call TRBD1 (5 bases). Trimming took 2 bases from V and 0 from J, leaving 11 bases between them. Germline V lookup: CDR1 MNHNY, CDR2 SVGAGI (reference sequence). There are 16 residues in the CDR3. The CDR3 DNA follows: TGTGCCAGCAGTTACAGTCAGGGAGGTAGCAATCAGCCCCAGCATTTT. Translating gives CASSYSQGGSNQPQHF.